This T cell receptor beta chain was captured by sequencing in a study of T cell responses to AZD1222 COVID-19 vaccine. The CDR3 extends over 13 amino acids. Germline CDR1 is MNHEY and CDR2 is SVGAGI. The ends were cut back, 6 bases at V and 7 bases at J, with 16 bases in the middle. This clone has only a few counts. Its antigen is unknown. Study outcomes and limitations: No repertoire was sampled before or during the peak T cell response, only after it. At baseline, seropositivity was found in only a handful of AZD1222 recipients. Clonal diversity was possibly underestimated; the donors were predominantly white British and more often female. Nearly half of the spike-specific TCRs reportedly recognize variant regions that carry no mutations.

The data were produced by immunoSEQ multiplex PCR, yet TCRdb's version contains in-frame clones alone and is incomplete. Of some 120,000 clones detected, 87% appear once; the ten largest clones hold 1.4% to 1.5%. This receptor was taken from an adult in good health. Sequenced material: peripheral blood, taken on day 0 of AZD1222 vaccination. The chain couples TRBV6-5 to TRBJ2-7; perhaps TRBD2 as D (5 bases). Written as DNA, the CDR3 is TGTGCCAGCAGGCCCGGACTTTCCAATGAGCAGTACTTC. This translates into CASRPGLSNEQYF.